This entry lists 13 T cell receptor beta chains sequenced from one sample in a study of CD8 T cells in ankylosing spondylitis. TCRdb reprocessed the 5' RACE reads via MiXCR and lists one record per CDR3 protein. The sample contains hundreds of thousands of distinct CDR3 sequences, around 20% of which appear only once. The source material was blood, either unsorted or a sorted T cell fraction (not recorded which). The receptors come from a male donor with ankylosing spondylitis or in good health (not recorded which).

The chain links TRBV7-3 to TRBJ2-1; D call uncertain. The V gene's germline CDR1 is SGHTA and CDR2 FQGTGA. This CDR3 spans 16 amino acids. V dropped 2 bases and J dropped 3 bases, with 14 bases sitting between them. The CDR3 sequence: CASSLAGRTNYNEQFF. The CDR3 DNA is TGTGCCAGCAGCTTAGCCGGGCGGACCAACTACAATGAGCAGTTCTTC.

The V and J genes are TRBV27 and TRBJ1-5, with TRBD1 matching over 8 bases. CDR3 length: 16 residues. Per germline, CDR1 MNHEY and CDR2 SMNVEV (reference sequence). Losses at the gene ends were 0 bases for V and 6 bases for J; bases not matched to a gene: 7. DNA of the CDR3: TGTGCCAGCAGTTTATCGAACAGGGGGGTCGGTCAGCCCCAGCATTTT. This sequence encodes CASSLSNRGVGQPQHF.

The V and J genes are TRBV29-1 and TRBJ2-4, with D perhaps TRBD1 (6 bases). The CDR3 totals 14 residues. Per the germline V gene, CDR1 is SQVTM and CDR2 is ANQGSEA. The V and J ends lost 5 bases and 0 bases respectively, with 11 bases between them. CDR3 protein: CSVRAGAAKNIQYF. The CDR3 DNA reads as TGCAGCGTTCGGGCAGGGGCAGCCAAAAACATTCAGTACTTC.

The gene calls are TRBV10-3 and TRBJ2-7; D not certain. The CDR3 consists of 14 residues. Germline values: CDR1 ENHRY, CDR2 SYGVKD. The ends were cut back, 0 bases at V and 1 base at J, with 7 bases in the middle. DNA for the CDR3: TGTGCCATCAGTGAGTCGAGTGGGTCCTACGAGCAGTACGTC. Translating gives CAISESSGSYEQYV.

CDR3 residues: CAISRTSGSGETQYF. The CDR3 bases are TGTGCCATCAGCCGGACTAGCGGGAGTGGGGAGACCCAGTACTTC. This sequence joins TRBV10-3 and TRBJ2-5; 13 bases fit TRBD2. The CDR3 extends over 15 amino acids. Germline V gives CDR1 ENHRY, CDR2 SYGVKD. Germline trimming cut 6 bases from V and 5 bases from J; bases unmatched to any gene: 6.

The rearrangement links TRBV6-1 to TRBJ2-2; D not resolved. The CDR3 covers 15 residues. V lost 1 base, J lost 1 base, and 7 bases lay in between. Germline values: CDR1 MNHNS, CDR2 SASEGT. The CDR3 bases are TGTGCCAGCAGTGAAGTGTCGCGGAACACCGGGGAGCTGTTTTTT. The encoded protein is CASSEVSRNTGELFF.

This clonotype was recorded a few times. J is TRBJ2-2 and V is TRBV2; 7 nucleotides match TRBD1. The CDR3 runs 15 residues. Germline values: CDR1 SNHLY, CDR2 FYNNEI. V shed 8 bases and J 5 bases; nucleotides not matched to a gene: 11. CDR3 sequence: CASRAGQVRTGELFF. In nucleotides, the CDR3 is TGTGCCAGCCGGGCCGGACAGGTTCGGACCGGGGAGCTGTTTTTT.

This clonotype came up a few times. The chain couples TRBV9 to TRBJ2-5; 7 bases agree with TRBD1. The trim removed 0 bases at V and 4 bases at J, leaving 9 bases unmatched. There are 16 residues in the CDR3. Germline assignment: CDR1 SGDLS and CDR2 YYNGEE. This CDR3 is CASSVGQGISIETQYF. The CDR3 DNA follows: TGTGCCAGCAGCGTAGGACAGGGCATAAGTATAGAGACCCAGTACTTC.

This clonotype was found a few times. This rearrangement joins TRBV6-1 to TRBJ2-1; D perhaps matches TRBD1 (5 bases). CDR1 and CDR2 (germline): MNHNS, SASEGT. The CDR3 covers 15 residues. Trimming took off 4 bases at V and 2 bases at J, with 12 bases between the two ends. The CDR3 spells CASSVSGSAYNEQFF. DNA for the CDR3: TGTGCCAGCAGTGTCTCAGGGTCGGCCTACAATGAGCAGTTCTTC.

This rearrangement joins TRBV7-9 to TRBJ2-5; 9 bases fit TRBD2. CDR3 length: 15 residues. Trimming removed 4 bases from V and 7 bases from J; junction bases left unmatched: 10. Germline-derived CDR1 and CDR2 are SEHNR and FQNEAQ (reference sequence). The CDR3 region has the DNA TGTGCCAGCAGCTCCCGACTAGCGGTAGAGGGGACCCAGTACTTC. Translating it yields CASSSRLAVEGTQYF.

The chain carries TRBV3-1 and TRBJ2-2; D unclear. Trimming removed 0 bases at V and 7 bases at J, with 12 bases between. Germline V lookup: CDR1 LGHDT, CDR2 YNNKEL (reference sequence). The CDR3 loop spans 15 amino acids. The CDR3 nucleotides read TGTGCCAGCAGCCAAGATCTAGGCCGTAGCGGGGAGCTGTTTTTT. Its translation: CASSQDLGRSGELFF.

For this clonotype: The conserved phenylalanine or tryptophan normally closing the CDR3 is absent here, so this likely arose from a read error. This sequence joins TRBV14 and TRBJ1-1; D is unclear. The germline V gene encodes CDR1 SGHDN and CDR2 FVKESK. Deletions cut 0 bases from V and 5 bases from J, with 22 bases between. The CDR3 spans 18 residues. The CDR3 loop is CASSQEDDPGKRPTEAFY. CDR3 sequence (DNA): TGTGCCAGCAGCCAAGAAGATGATCCGGGAAAGCGGCCAACTGAAGCTTTCTAT.

V gene TRBV11-2 combines with J gene TRBJ2-2; 9 positions agree with TRBD2. After removal of 6 bases from V and 1 base from J, the junction contained 6 bases not matched to a gene. This CDR3 is 16 amino acids long. CDR1 is SGHAT, CDR2 FQNNGV, per germline. The CDR3 loop reads CASSPSTSGNTGELFF. The CDR3 DNA is TGTGCCAGCAGTCCATCGACTAGCGGGAACACCGGGGAGCTGTTTTTT.